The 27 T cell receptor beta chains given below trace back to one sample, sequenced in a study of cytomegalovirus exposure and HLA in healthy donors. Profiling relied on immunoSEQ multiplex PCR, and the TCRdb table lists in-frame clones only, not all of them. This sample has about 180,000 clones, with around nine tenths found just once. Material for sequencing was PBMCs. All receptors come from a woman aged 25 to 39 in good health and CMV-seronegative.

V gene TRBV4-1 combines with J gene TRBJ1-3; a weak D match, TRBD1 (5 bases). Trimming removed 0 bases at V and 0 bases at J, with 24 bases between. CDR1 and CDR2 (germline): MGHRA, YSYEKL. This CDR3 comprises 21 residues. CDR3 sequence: CASSQEWGGTVYANSGNTIYF. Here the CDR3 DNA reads TGCGCCAGCAGCCAAGAGTGGGGGGGGACGGTATACGCGAACTCTGGAAACACCATATATTTT.

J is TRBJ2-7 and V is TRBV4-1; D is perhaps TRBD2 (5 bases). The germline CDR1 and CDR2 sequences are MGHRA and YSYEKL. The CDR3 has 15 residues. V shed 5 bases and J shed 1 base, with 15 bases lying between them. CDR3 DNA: TGCGCCAGCAGCTATATACTAGGTGCGTCCTACGAGCAGTACTTC. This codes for CASSYILGASYEQYF.

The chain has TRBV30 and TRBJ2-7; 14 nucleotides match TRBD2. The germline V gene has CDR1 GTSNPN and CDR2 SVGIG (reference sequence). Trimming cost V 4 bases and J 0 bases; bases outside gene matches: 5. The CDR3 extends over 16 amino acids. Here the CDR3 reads CAWTPGLAGDSYEQYF. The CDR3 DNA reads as TGTGCCTGGACCCCGGGACTAGCGGGGGACTCCTACGAGCAGTACTTC.

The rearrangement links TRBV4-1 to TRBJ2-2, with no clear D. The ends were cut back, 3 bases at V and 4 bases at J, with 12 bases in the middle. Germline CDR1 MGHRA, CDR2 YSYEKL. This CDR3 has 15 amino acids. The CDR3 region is CASSHVVTSTGELFF. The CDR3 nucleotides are TGCGCCAGCAGCCATGTGGTCACGAGCACCGGGGAGCTGTTTTTT.

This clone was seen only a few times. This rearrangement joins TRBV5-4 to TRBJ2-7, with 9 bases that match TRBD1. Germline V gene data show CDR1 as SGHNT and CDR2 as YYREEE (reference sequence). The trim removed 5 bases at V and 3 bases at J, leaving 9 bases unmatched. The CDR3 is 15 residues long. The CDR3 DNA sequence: TGTGCCAGCAGTCGGGGACAGGGAGTTGGCTACGAGCAGTACTTC. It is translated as CASSRGQGVGYEQYF. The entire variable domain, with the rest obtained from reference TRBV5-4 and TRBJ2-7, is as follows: ETGVTQSPTHLIKTRGQQVTLRCSSQSGHNTVSWYQQALGQGPQFIFQYYREEENGRGNFPPRFSGLQFPNYSSELNVNALELDDSALYLCASSRGQGVGYEQYFGPGTRLTVT.

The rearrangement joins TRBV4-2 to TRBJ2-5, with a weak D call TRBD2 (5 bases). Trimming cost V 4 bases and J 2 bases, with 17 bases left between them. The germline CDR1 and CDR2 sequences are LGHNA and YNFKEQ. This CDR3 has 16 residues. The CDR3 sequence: CASSRGRESRQETQYF. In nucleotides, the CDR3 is TGTGCCAGCAGCCGGGGTCGGGAAAGTCGGCAAGAGACCCAGTACTTC.

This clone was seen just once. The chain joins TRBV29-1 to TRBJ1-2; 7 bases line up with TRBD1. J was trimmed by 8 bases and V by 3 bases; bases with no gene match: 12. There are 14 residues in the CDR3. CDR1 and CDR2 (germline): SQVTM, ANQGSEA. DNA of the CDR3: TGCAGCGTTGACAGACAGGGTGTGGATAGGGGCTACACCTTC. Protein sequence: CSVDRQGVDRGYTF.

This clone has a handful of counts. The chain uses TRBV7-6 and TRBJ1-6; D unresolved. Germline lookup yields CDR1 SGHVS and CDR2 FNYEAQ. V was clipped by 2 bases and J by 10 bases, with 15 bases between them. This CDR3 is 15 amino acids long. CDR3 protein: CASSLWAAGSSPLHF. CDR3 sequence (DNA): TGTGCCAGCAGCTTATGGGCAGCGGGGAGCTCACCCCTCCACTTT.

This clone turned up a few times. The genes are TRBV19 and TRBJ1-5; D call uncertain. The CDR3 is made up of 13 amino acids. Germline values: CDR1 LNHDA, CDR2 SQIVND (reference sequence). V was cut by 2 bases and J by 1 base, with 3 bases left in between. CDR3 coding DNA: TGTGCCAGTAGTATACAGAGCAATCAGCCCCAGCATTTT. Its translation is CASSIQSNQPQHF.

The CDR3 is CASSAIPSPEPGYGYTF. CDR3 coding DNA: TGTGCCAGCAGCGCCATCCCAAGCCCCGAACCGGGGTATGGCTACACCTTC. V gene TRBV11-2 combines with J gene TRBJ1-2; D remains ambiguous. The CDR3 contains 17 residues. CDR1 and CDR2 from the germline V gene are SGHAT and FQNNGV. The germline V and J ends were trimmed by 5 bases and 5 bases, with 24 bases remaining between them.

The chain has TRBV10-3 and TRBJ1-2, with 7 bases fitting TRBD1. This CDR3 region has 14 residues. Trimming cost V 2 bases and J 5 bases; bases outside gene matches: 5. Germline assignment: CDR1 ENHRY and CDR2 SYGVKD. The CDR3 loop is CAISEEGAGYGYTF. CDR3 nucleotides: TGTGCCATCAGTGAGGAGGGGGCAGGATATGGCTACACCTTC.

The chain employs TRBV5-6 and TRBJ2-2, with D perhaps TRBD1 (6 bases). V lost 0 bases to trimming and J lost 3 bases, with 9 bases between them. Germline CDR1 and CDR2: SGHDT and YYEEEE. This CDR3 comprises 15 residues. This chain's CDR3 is CASSLAGADTGELFF. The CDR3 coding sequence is TGTGCCAGCAGCTTGGCAGGGGCAGACACCGGGGAGCTGTTTTTT.

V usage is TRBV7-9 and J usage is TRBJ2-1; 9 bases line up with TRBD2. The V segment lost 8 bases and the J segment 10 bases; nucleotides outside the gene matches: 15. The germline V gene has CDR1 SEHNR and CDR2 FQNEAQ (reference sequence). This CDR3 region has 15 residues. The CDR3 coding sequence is TGTGCCAGCGCGATAGGGGGGACTAGCCGAAACGAGCAGTTCTTC. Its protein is CASAIGGTSRNEQFF.

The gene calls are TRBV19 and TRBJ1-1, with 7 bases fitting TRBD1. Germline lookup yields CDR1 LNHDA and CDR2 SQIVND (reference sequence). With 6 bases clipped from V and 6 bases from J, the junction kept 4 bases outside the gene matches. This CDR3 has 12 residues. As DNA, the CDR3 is TGTGCCAGTAGCCTTACAGGGGCTGAAGCTTTCTTT. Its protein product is CASSLTGAEAFF.

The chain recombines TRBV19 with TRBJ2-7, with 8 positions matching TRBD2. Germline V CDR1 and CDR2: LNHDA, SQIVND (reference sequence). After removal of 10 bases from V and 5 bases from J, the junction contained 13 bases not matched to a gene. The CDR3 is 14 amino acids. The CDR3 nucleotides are TGTGCCACCTTTTGGGGGACTAGTGTCCACGAGCAGTACTTC. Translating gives CATFWGTSVHEQYF.

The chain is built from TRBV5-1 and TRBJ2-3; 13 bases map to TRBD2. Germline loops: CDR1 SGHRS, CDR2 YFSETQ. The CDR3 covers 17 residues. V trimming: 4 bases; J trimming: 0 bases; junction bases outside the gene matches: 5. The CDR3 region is CASSRTSGGISTDTQYF. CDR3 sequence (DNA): TGCGCCAGCAGCAGGACTAGCGGGGGCATCAGCACAGATACGCAGTATTTT. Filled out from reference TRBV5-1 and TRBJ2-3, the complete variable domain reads KAGVTQTPRYLIKTRGQQVTLSCSPISGHRSVSWYQQTPGQGLQFLFEYFSETQRNKGNFPGRFSGRQFSNSRSEMNVSTLELGDSALYLCASSRTSGGISTDTQYFGPGTRLTVL.

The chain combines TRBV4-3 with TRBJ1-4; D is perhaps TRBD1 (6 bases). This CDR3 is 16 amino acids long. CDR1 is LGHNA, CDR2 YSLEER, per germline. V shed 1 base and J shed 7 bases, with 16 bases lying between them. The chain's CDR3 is CASSQAKTGRGEKLFF. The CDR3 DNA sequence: TGCGCCAGCAGCCAAGCAAAAACAGGGCGAGGTGAAAAACTGTTTTTT.

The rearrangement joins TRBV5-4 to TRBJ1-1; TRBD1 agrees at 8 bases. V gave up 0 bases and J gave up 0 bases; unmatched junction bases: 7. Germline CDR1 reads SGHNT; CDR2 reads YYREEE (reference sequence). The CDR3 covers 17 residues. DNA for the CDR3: TGTGCCAGCAGCTTGGCCCAGGGGGCCCTTATGAACACTGAAGCTTTCTTT. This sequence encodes CASSLAQGALMNTEAFF.

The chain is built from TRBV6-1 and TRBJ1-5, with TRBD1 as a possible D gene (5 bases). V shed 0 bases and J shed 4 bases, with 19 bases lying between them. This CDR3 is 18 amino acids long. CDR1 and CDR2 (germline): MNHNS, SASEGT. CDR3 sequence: CASSEARGLGGANQPQHF. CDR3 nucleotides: TGTGCCAGCAGTGAAGCGCGCGGCCTCGGGGGAGCGAATCAGCCCCAGCATTTT.

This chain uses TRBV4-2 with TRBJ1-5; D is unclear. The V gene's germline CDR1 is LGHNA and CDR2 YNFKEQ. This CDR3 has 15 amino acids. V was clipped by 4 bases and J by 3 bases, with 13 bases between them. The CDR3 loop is CASSRYRDPNQPQHF. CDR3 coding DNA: TGTGCCAGCAGCCGATACCGGGATCCCAATCAGCCCCAGCATTTT.

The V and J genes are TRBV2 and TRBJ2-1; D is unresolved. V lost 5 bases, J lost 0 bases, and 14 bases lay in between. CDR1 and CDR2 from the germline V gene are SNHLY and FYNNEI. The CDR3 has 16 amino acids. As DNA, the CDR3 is TGTGCCAGCAGTCCCGACTCCCCCCTCTCCTACAATGAGCAGTTCTTC. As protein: CASSPDSPLSYNEQFF.

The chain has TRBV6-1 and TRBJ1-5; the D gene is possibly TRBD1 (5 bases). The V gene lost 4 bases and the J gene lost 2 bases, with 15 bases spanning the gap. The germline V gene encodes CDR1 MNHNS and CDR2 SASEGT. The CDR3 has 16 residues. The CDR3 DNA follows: TGTGCCAGCAGTGCGAGCAGTGCGGGGGGCAATCAGCCCCAGCATTTT. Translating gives CASSASSAGGNQPQHF.

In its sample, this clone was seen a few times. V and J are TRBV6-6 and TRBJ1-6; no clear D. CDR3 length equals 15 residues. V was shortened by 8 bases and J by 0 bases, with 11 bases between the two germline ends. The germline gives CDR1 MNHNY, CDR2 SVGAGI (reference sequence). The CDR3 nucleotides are TGTGCCAGCTCGAACGGCGGCTCCTATAATTCACCCCTCCACTTT. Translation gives CASSNGGSYNSPLHF.

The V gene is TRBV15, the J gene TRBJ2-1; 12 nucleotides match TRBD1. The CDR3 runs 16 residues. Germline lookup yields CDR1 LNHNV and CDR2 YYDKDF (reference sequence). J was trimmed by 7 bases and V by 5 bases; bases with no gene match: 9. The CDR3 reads CATSRNRDRGQNEQFF. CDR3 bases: TGTGCCACCAGCCGAAACAGGGACAGGGGGCAAAATGAGCAGTTCTTC.

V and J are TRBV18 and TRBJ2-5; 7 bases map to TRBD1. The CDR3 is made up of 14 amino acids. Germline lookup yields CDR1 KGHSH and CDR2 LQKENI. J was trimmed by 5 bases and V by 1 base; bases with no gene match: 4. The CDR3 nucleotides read TGTGCCAGCTCACCACGACAGGGTAGTGAGACCCAGTACTTC. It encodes CASSPRQGSETQYF. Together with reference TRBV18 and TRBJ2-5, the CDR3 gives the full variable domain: NAGVMQNPRHLVRRRGQEARLRCSPMKGHSHVYWYRQLPEEGLKFMVYLQKENIIDESGMPKERFSAEFPKEGPSILRIQQVVRGDSAAYFCASSPRQGSETQYFGPGTRLLVL.

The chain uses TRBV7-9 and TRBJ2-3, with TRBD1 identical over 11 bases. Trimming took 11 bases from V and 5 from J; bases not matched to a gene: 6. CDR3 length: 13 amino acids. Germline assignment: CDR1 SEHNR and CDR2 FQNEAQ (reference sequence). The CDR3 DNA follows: TGTGCCTCTCGGACAGGGGGCGTAGATACGCAGTATTTT. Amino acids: CASRTGGVDTQYF.

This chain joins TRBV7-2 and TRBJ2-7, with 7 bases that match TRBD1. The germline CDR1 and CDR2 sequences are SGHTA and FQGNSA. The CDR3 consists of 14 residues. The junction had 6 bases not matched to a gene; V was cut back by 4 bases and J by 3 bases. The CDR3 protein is CASSSGQNFYEQYF. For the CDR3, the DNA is TGTGCCAGCAGCTCGGGACAGAACTTCTACGAGCAGTACTTC.